This T cell receptor beta chain was observed in a study of immune cell composition in non-small cell lung cancer. Normal lung was taken at the farthest possible site, at least 3 cm from tumour. The table came from immunoSEQ multiplex PCR; TCRdb's copy has only in-frame clones and leaves some out. The sample carries a few hundred clones, approximately 67% recorded once. The origin of this receptor is a human donor with non-small cell lung cancer. Sequencing was done on a sample of non-adjacent lung tissue.

Here the CDR3 reads CASADGSSYNSPLHF. In nucleotides, the CDR3 is TGTGCCAGCGCGGACGGGAGTTCCTATAATTCACCCCTCCACTTT. The chain recombines TRBV2 with TRBJ1-6; D call uncertain. The V end lost 8 bases, the J end lost 1 base, and 12 bases lay between the germline ends. The CDR3 is made up of 15 amino acids. CDR1 and CDR2 from the germline V gene are SNHLY and FYNNEI. Full variable domain (remainder filled in from reference TRBV2 and TRBJ1-6): EPEVTQTPSHQVTQMGQEVILRCVPISNHLYFYWYRQILGQKVEFLVSFYNNEISEKSEIFDDQFSVERPDGSNFTLKIRSTKLEDSAMYFCASADGSSYNSPLHFGNGTRLTVT.